This T cell receptor (beta chain) was identified in a study of metastatic and nonmetastatic thyroid tumors. Study at large: Where malignant and benign thyroid patients were concerned, repertoires were compared across blood and tumor or nodule tissue.

Germline assignment: CDR1 SGDLS and CDR2 YYNGEE. Trimming removed 0 bases at V and 6 bases at J, with 13 bases between. The CDR3 length is 14 residues. Every patient underwent thyroid surgery untreated. For this clone: No antigen is known for it.

Study results and limitations: For both blood and tumor, malignant thyroid tumors reportedly showed significantly higher TCR beta diversity than benign nodules did.

Authors' data handling: The study took CDR3 differences across clinicopathological groups and made a distant-metastasis classifier for papillary thyroid cancer from them. TCRdb re-called clones via MiXCR from the PCR reads. The V and J calls, along with clone size, are taken from TCRdb and not from the paper's own processing. The sample consists of about 12,000 clones, around 10% of them appearing once. This TCR came from a female donor with papillary thyroid cancer or a benign thyroid nodule (not recorded which). Some clones in this sample may be carry-over from other donors' samples. This chain connects TRBV9 to TRBJ2-7; D gene unclear. The sample taken for sequencing was blood. CDR3 in amino acids: CASSVVGSSSEQYF. CDR3 bases: TGTGCCAGCAGCGTAGTGGGTTCGTCGAGCGAGCAGTACTTC.